A single sample gave rise to the 3 T cell receptor beta chains below, sequenced in a study of T cells in Graves' hyperthyroidism and ophthalmopathy. TCR beta CDR3 regions were amplified from RNA. The study used the HTBI primer set for a first-round RT-PCR of the TCR CDR3. TCRdb called the multiplex PCR reads again in MiXCR, with one record for every CDR3 protein. The sample includes approximately 330,000 distinct CDR3 sequences, 15% to 20% of them seen just once. Source material: blood. These TCRs come from a woman in her forties or fifties with Graves' hyperthyroidism.

This clonotype was seen a handful of times. This chain joins TRBV4-1 and TRBJ2-2, with 10 nucleotides matching TRBD1. V lost 1 base and J lost 8; bases outside the gene matches: 10. Germline lookup yields CDR1 MGHRA and CDR2 YSYEKL. The CDR3 is 17 residues long. The chain's CDR3 is CASSQVGTGQGWGELFF. For the CDR3, the DNA is TGCGCCAGCAGCCAAGTTGGAACGGGACAGGGGTGGGGGGAGCTGTTTTTT.

The V gene is TRBV19, the J gene TRBJ2-2; D is perhaps TRBD1 or TRBD2 (5 bases each). Germline V gene data show CDR1 as LNHDA and CDR2 as SQIVND (reference sequence). This CDR3 region has 13 residues. The V and J ends lost 7 bases and 4 bases respectively, with 10 bases between them. CDR3 region: CASTRDLTGELFF. The CDR3 nucleotides read TGTGCCAGTACCCGGGACCTCACCGGGGAGCTGTTTTTT. The full variable domain, rest sourced from reference TRBV19 and TRBJ2-2, is DGGITQSPKYLFRKEGQNVTLSCEQNLNHDAMYWYRQDPGQGLRLIYYSQIVNDFQKGDIAEGYSVSREKKESFPLTVTSAQKNPTAFYLCASTRDLTGELFFGEGSRLTVL.

This clonotype was counted between two and nine times. The V and J genes are TRBV25-1 and TRBJ1-1; D is perhaps TRBD1 (5 bases). The CDR3 has 15 residues. Between the trimmed V and J ends, which lost 6 bases and 6 bases, there was a span of 20 bases. Germline V gives CDR1 MGHDK, CDR2 SYGVNS. The CDR3: CASRGDRGLSAEAFF. CDR3 coding DNA: TGTGCCAGCAGGGGGGACCGAGGTCTTAGCGCTGAAGCTTTCTTT.